This is a list of T cell receptor beta chains from one sample in a study of regulatory T cells in long-lasting Graves disease. TCRdb independently ran MiXCR on the multiplex PCR reads; one entry per CDR3 protein. The sample yields some 410,000 distinct CDR3 sequences, about 15% seen once. These same data were also listed under a study on T cells in Graves' hyperthyroidism and ophthalmopathy.

The specimen comprised peripheral blood mononuclear cells (PBMCs), sampled at new diagnosis, from a patient treated with antithyroid drugs. The source is a woman between 25 and 40 years old with Graves disease. Each CDR3 is given with its conserved first and last residue. Each record gives: clone size, D gene, V gene, J gene, CDR3 DNA, CDR3 protein. The D gene is left open where the match is weak. Some rows mark clone size as missing; the rest say once, few, many or name a class of expanded clone.

abundance: .
d_gene: TRBD2
v_gene: TRBV11-2
j_gene: TRBJ2-1
CDR3nt: TGTGCCAGCAGCTTAGGGGCTAGCGGGAGGGCTGGAGATGAGCAGTTCTTC
CDR3aa: CASSLGASGRAGDEQFF

abundance: many
d_gene: .
v_gene: TRBV7-2
j_gene: TRBJ2-2
CDR3nt: TGTGCCAGCAGCCATAGAATCAACACCGGGGAGCTGTTTTTT
CDR3aa: CASSHRINTGELFF

abundance: many
d_gene: .
v_gene: TRBV27
j_gene: TRBJ2-1
CDR3nt: TGTGCCAGTTACGGACTTGGCTCCTACAATGAGCAGTTCTTC
CDR3aa: CASYGLGSYNEQFF

abundance: many
d_gene: .
v_gene: TRBV10-3
j_gene: TRBJ1-1
CDR3nt: TGTGCCATCAGTGGCCCCGGGCTTGGGGACACTGAAGCTTTCTTT
CDR3aa: CAISGPGLGDTEAFF

abundance: .
d_gene: .
v_gene: TRBV5-1
j_gene: TRBJ1-2
CDR3nt: TGCGCCAGCAGCTTGGCACCAGGGACCTCCGCGGCCTATGGCTACACCTTC
CDR3aa: CASSLAPGTSAAYGYTF

abundance: .
d_gene: .
v_gene: TRBV9
j_gene: TRBJ2-5
CDR3nt: TGTGCCAGCAGCGTAGGAGGGGGGGGGGAGACCCAGTACTTC
CDR3aa: CASSVGGGGETQYF

abundance: many
d_gene: .
v_gene: TRBV2
j_gene: TRBJ1-5
CDR3nt: TGTGCCAGCAGGGACCGGGACAACAATCAGCCCCAGCATTTT
CDR3aa: CASRDRDNNQPQHF

abundance: many
d_gene: TRBD2
v_gene: TRBV7-6
j_gene: TRBJ2-5
CDR3nt: TGTGCCAGCGGGCGCCAGCGGGGGTACCAAGAGACCCAGTACTTC
CDR3aa: CASGRQRGYQETQYF

abundance: many
d_gene: TRBD2
v_gene: TRBV5-8
j_gene: TRBJ2-1
CDR3nt: TGTGCCGGACGAGCAGCGGGAGAACTCTACAATGAGCAGTTCTTC
CDR3aa: CAGRAAGELYNEQFF

abundance: many
d_gene: .
v_gene: TRBV28
j_gene: TRBJ2-7
CDR3nt: TGTGCCAGCAGTTTAGGCGGACAGACCTACGAGCAGTACTTC
CDR3aa: CASSLGGQTYEQYF

abundance: many
d_gene: .
v_gene: TRBV7-9
j_gene: TRBJ2-5
CDR3nt: TGTGCCAGCAGCTTTAGCGAAGCTCCTCAAGAGACCCAGTACTTC
CDR3aa: CASSFSEAPQETQYF

abundance: many
d_gene: TRBD2
v_gene: TRBV7-6
j_gene: TRBJ2-2
CDR3nt: TGTGCCAGCAGCTTGCCTAGCGGGAGGGGAACCGGGGAGCTGTTTTTT
CDR3aa: CASSLPSGRGTGELFF

abundance: .
d_gene: TRBD2
v_gene: TRBV19
j_gene: TRBJ2-1
CDR3nt: TGTGCCAGTAGACTAGCGGGAGCCAACAATGAGCAGTTCTTC
CDR3aa: CASRLAGANNEQFF

abundance: .
d_gene: TRBD1
v_gene: TRBV2
j_gene: TRBJ1-5
CDR3nt: TGTGCCAGCAGACCACAGGGGAGCAATCAGCCCCAGCATTTT
CDR3aa: CASRPQGSNQPQHF

abundance: many
d_gene: .
v_gene: TRBV5-1
j_gene: TRBJ2-1
CDR3nt: TGCGCCAGCAGTTCCGGGACTGGGGGGTACAATGAGCAGTTCTTC
CDR3aa: CASSSGTGGYNEQFF

abundance: many
d_gene: .
v_gene: TRBV11-2
j_gene: TRBJ2-2
CDR3nt: TGTGCCAGCAGCCCACTACCCCGGGCCGGGGAGCTGTTTTTT
CDR3aa: CASSPLPRAGELFF

abundance: many
d_gene: .
v_gene: TRBV28
j_gene: TRBJ2-7
CDR3nt: TGTGCCAGCAGTTTATTTTTGGCGTACGAGCAGTACTTC
CDR3aa: CASSLFLAYEQYF

abundance: many
d_gene: TRBD1
v_gene: TRBV20-1
j_gene: TRBJ2-5
CDR3nt: TGCAGTGCTACGGGTGACGGACAGGGGTGGGAGACCCAGTACTTC
CDR3aa: CSATGDGQGWETQYF

abundance: many
d_gene: .
v_gene: TRBV29-1
j_gene: TRBJ2-5
CDR3nt: TGCAGCGTTGATGGCAAAAAAGAGACCCAGTACTTC
CDR3aa: CSVDGKKETQYF

abundance: many
d_gene: TRBD2
v_gene: TRBV7-9
j_gene: TRBJ2-1
CDR3nt: TGTGCCAGCAGCTCTTCCGGACTAGCGGGCAATGAGCAGTTCTTC
CDR3aa: CASSSSGLAGNEQFF

abundance: few
d_gene: .
v_gene: TRBV9
j_gene: TRBJ2-1
CDR3nt: TGTGCCAGCAGCGTAGATCGGGGCTCCTACAATGAGCAGTTCTTC
CDR3aa: CASSVDRGSYNEQFF

abundance: many
d_gene: .
v_gene: TRBV7-2
j_gene: TRBJ1-5
CDR3nt: TGTGCCAGCAGCTTATCATTCGGGCAGTTCAATCAGCCCCAGCATTTT
CDR3aa: CASSLSFGQFNQPQHF

abundance: many
d_gene: .
v_gene: TRBV28
j_gene: TRBJ1-4
CDR3nt: TGTGCCAGCAGCTTAAGTGGAGAAAAACTGTTTTTT
CDR3aa: CASSLSGEKLFF

abundance: many
d_gene: TRBD1
v_gene: TRBV6-1
j_gene: TRBJ1-2
CDR3nt: TGTGCCAGCGTGTACAGGGGAGACTATGGCTACACCTTC
CDR3aa: CASVYRGDYGYTF

abundance: many
d_gene: .
v_gene: TRBV5-6
j_gene: TRBJ2-4
CDR3nt: TGTGCCAGCAGCTTGGGGTTGTTGGTTGGGGGACCCAAAAACATTCAGTACTTC
CDR3aa: CASSLGLLVGGPKNIQYF

abundance: .
d_gene: TRBD2
v_gene: TRBV20-1
j_gene: TRBJ2-7
CDR3nt: TGCAGTGCTCCCAGCGGGAGGCACTCCTACGAGCAGTACTTC
CDR3aa: CSAPSGRHSYEQYF

abundance: many
d_gene: TRBD2
v_gene: TRBV20-1
j_gene: TRBJ2-1
CDR3nt: TGCAGTGCTAGAGATCTCCGGACTAGCGGGAGATACGGTGAGCAGTTCTTC
CDR3aa: CSARDLRTSGRYGEQFF

abundance: .
d_gene: TRBD2
v_gene: TRBV10-3
j_gene: TRBJ2-1
CDR3nt: TGTGCCATCAGTGAGTCTCCCGGACTAGCGGGAGGAAAGGGCTCCTACAATGAGCAGTTCTTC
CDR3aa: CAISESPGLAGGKGSYNEQFF

abundance: many
d_gene: .
v_gene: TRBV7-9
j_gene: TRBJ2-3
CDR3nt: TGTGCCAGCAGCTTCCCCTGGCAAGCTGGGGCAGATACGCAGTATTTT
CDR3aa: CASSFPWQAGADTQYF

abundance: many
d_gene: .
v_gene: TRBV20-1
j_gene: TRBJ2-5
CDR3nt: TGCAGTGCTAGCTGGACAGACCGAGAGACCCAGTACTTC
CDR3aa: CSASWTDRETQYF

abundance: .
d_gene: TRBD2
v_gene: TRBV4-1
j_gene: TRBJ2-7
CDR3nt: TGCGCCAGCAGCCATAAGGAGTGGGCTAGCGGGATTTACGAGCAGTACTTC
CDR3aa: CASSHKEWASGIYEQYF

abundance: many
d_gene: .
v_gene: TRBV6-5
j_gene: TRBJ2-7
CDR3nt: TGTGCCAGCAGTTTGGCCCAGGGCCCCTACGAGCAGTACTTC
CDR3aa: CASSLAQGPYEQYF

abundance: few
d_gene: .
v_gene: TRBV28
j_gene: TRBJ2-5
CDR3nt: TGTGCCAGCCTTAAGAAGGGGCGAGAGACCCAGTACTTC
CDR3aa: CASLKKGRETQYF

abundance: many
d_gene: TRBD2
v_gene: TRBV20-1
j_gene: TRBJ2-1
CDR3nt: TGCAGTGCAGAAGGGACTAGCGGGAGAAACAATGAGCAGTTCTTC
CDR3aa: CSAEGTSGRNNEQFF

abundance: many
d_gene: .
v_gene: TRBV14
j_gene: TRBJ2-3
CDR3nt: TGTGCCAGCAGCCGGGGCAGGGTGAGGAAAGATACGCAGTATTTT
CDR3aa: CASSRGRVRKDTQYF

abundance: many
d_gene: TRBD1
v_gene: TRBV18
j_gene: TRBJ1-2
CDR3nt: TGTGCCAGCTCACCGCCGGGACAGGGGGATGGCTACACCTTC
CDR3aa: CASSPPGQGDGYTF

abundance: few
d_gene: .
v_gene: TRBV9
j_gene: TRBJ2-1
CDR3nt: TGTGCCAGCAGCGCCTCCGGGCTCCGGAATGAGCAGTTCTTC
CDR3aa: CASSASGLRNEQFF

abundance: few
d_gene: .
v_gene: TRBV9
j_gene: TRBJ2-5
CDR3nt: TGTGCCAGCAGCGTAGAGGAGATGGTGGAGACCCAGTACTTC
CDR3aa: CASSVEEMVETQYF

abundance: many
d_gene: TRBD2
v_gene: TRBV20-1
j_gene: TRBJ2-7
CDR3nt: TGCAGTGCCAGGCGAGAGGGCGCGGGACTAGCGGGGACTGATTACGAGCAGTACTTC
CDR3aa: CSARREGAGLAGTDYEQYF

abundance: .
d_gene: .
v_gene: TRBV6-6
j_gene: TRBJ1-1
CDR3nt: TGTGCCAGCAGTTACTCGGCGGAGGTCACTGAAGCTTTCTTT
CDR3aa: CASSYSAEVTEAFF

abundance: .
d_gene: .
v_gene: TRBV3-1
j_gene: TRBJ2-7
CDR3nt: TGTGCCAGCAGCTATACCTCATGGGGGTCCCACAACGAGCAGTACTTC
CDR3aa: CASSYTSWGSHNEQYF

abundance: many
d_gene: .
v_gene: TRBV7-9
j_gene: TRBJ2-5
CDR3nt: TGTGCCAGCAGCCCCCCGGCGCGGGGCCAAGAGACCCAGTACTTC
CDR3aa: CASSPPARGQETQYF

abundance: few
d_gene: .
v_gene: TRBV15
j_gene: TRBJ1-1
CDR3nt: TGTGCCACCAGCTCCCCCCGGGGCAGGGGTTCGAACACTGAAGCTTTCTTT
CDR3aa: CATSSPRGRGSNTEAFF